These T cell receptor beta chains were read from a single sample in a study of STAT5B mutations in CD4+ large granular lymphocyte leukemia. Some clones are missing from TCRdb's copy, which holds only in-frame ones; the method was immunoSEQ multiplex PCR. The sample has about 32,000 clones; under 85% are singletons. Sequences were obtained from CD4+ T cells from blood buffy coats. The receptors were sampled from a human donor in good health. Both conserved end residues are part of each CDR3. Expanded clones get a size class; other rows say once, few or many, or leave the size out.

abundance: .
v_gene: TRBV29-1
j_gene: TRBJ2-1
CDR3aa: CSGNRGTSYNEQFF

abundance: few
v_gene: TRBV28
j_gene: TRBJ1-1
CDR3aa: CASSPFMQDAEAFF

abundance: .
v_gene: TRBV27
j_gene: TRBJ2-7
CDR3aa: CASSLSGGAGIYEQYF

abundance: few
v_gene: TRBV19
j_gene: TRBJ1-5
CDR3aa: CASSISTHQPQHF

abundance: .
v_gene: TRBV20-1
j_gene: TRBJ2-2
CDR3aa: CSVPDYEELFF

abundance: .
v_gene: TRBV7-9
j_gene: TRBJ2-6
CDR3aa: CASSIPSSGGEAGANVLTF

abundance: .
v_gene: TRBV19
j_gene: TRBJ1-5
CDR3aa: CASRHSGGGQPQHF

abundance: once
v_gene: TRBV19
j_gene: TRBJ1-3
CDR3aa: CASTEQGQAGNTIYF

abundance: .
v_gene: TRBV30
j_gene: TRBJ2-5
CDR3aa: CALRRGGETQYF

abundance: .
v_gene: TRBV6-6
j_gene: TRBJ1-1
CDR3aa: CASSTGTANTEAFF

abundance: .
v_gene: TRBV28
j_gene: TRBJ2-5
CDR3aa: CASRSRLAGAQETQYF

abundance: once
v_gene: TRBV29-1
j_gene: TRBJ2-5
CDR3aa: CSVDGLAGDPQETQYF

abundance: .
v_gene: TRBV18
j_gene: TRBJ2-7
CDR3aa: CASSPLDSYEQYF

abundance: .
v_gene: TRBV30
j_gene: TRBJ1-2
CDR3aa: CAWSVGLGLYGYTF

abundance: .
v_gene: TRBV6-5
j_gene: TRBJ2-7
CDR3aa: CASSRSYEQYF

abundance: .
v_gene: TRBV7-6
j_gene: TRBJ2-7
CDR3aa: CASSLARTSGDSYEQYF

abundance: .
v_gene: TRBV15
j_gene: TRBJ1-6
CDR3aa: CATSRSSYNSPLHF

abundance: .
v_gene: TRBV10-3
j_gene: TRBJ1-1
CDR3aa: CAIRETGTGNTEAFF

abundance: .
v_gene: TRBV18
j_gene: TRBJ1-1
CDR3aa: CASSPMEGGTEAFF

abundance: .
v_gene: TRBV4-2
j_gene: TRBJ2-1
CDR3aa: CASSLLGSGSGYEQFF

abundance: once
v_gene: TRBV5-5
j_gene: TRBJ2-2
CDR3aa: CASSQTTGELFF

abundance: .
v_gene: TRBV18
j_gene: TRBJ2-1
CDR3aa: CASSPAGDGEQFF

abundance: .
v_gene: TRBV5-1
j_gene: TRBJ2-3
CDR3aa: CASSLPLLDAGTDTQYF